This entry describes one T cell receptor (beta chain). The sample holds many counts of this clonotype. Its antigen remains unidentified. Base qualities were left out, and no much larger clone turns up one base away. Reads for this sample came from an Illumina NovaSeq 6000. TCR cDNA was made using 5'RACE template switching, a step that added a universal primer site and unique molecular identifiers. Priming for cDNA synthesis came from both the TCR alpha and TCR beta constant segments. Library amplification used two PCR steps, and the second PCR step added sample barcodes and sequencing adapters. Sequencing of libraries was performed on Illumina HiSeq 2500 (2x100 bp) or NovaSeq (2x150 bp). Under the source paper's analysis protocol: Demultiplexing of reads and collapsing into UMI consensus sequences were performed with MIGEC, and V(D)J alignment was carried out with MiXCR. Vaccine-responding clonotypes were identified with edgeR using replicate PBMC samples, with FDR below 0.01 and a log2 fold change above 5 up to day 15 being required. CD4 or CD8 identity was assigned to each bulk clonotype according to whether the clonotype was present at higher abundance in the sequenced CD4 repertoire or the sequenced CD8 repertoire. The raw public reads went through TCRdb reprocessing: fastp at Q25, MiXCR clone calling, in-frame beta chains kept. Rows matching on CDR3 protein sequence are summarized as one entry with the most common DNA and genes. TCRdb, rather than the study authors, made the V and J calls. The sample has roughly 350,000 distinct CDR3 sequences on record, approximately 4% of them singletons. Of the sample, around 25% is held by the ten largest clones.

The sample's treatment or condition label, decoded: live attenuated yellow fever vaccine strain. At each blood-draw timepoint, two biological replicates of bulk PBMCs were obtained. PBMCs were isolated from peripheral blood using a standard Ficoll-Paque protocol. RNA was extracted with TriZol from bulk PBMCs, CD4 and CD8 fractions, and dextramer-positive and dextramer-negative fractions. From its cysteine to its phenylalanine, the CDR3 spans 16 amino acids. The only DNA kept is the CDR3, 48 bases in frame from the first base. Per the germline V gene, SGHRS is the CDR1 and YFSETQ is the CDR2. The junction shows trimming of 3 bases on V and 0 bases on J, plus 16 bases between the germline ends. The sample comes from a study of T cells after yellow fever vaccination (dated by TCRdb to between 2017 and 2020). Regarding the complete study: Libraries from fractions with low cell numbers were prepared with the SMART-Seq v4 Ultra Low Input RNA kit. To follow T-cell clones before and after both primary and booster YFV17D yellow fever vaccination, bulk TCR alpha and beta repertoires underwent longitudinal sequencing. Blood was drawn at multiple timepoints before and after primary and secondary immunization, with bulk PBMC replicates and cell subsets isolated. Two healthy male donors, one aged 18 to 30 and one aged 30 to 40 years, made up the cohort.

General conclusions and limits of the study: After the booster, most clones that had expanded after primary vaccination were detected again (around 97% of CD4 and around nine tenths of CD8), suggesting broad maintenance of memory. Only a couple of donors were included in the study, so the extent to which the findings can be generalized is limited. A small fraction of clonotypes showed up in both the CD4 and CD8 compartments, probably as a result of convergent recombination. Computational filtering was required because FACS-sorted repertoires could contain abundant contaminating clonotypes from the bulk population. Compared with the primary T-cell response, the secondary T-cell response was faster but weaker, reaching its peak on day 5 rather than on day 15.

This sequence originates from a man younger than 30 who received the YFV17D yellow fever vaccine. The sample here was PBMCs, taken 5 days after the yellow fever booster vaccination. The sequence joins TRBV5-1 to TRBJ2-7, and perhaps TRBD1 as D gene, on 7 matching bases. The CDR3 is CASSSRAGGFSYEQYF. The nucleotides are TGCGCCAGCAGCTCGCGAGCAGGGGGGTTCTCCTACGAGCAGTACTTC. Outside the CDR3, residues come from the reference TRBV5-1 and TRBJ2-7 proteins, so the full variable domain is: KAGVTQTPRYLIKTRGQQVTLSCSPISGHRSVSWYQQTPGQGLQFLFEYFSETQRNKGNFPGRFSGRQFSNSRSEMNVSTLELGDSALYLCASSSRAGGFSYEQYFGPGTRLTVT.